This T cell receptor beta chain originates from a study of immune cell composition in non-small cell lung cancer. Study-wide results and caveats: Squamous lung tumours showed higher top 10 clone scores and clonality than adenocarcinomas.

The germline V and J ends were trimmed by 2 bases and 2 bases, with 10 bases remaining between them. The CDR3 loop spans 15 amino acids. Germline CDR1 SGHRS, CDR2 YFSETQ. Concerning this clone: Its target is not known.

Produced via immunoSEQ multiplex PCR; TCRdb's table is partial and in-frame only. The sample has approximately 4,000 clones, 65% to 85% seen once. Frozen unsorted single-cell suspensions supplied the genomic DNA. The V and J genes are TRBV5-1 and TRBJ2-2; tentative D call: TRBD2 (6 bases). The sequence was obtained from a human donor with non-small cell lung cancer. Sequences were obtained from lung tumor tissue. CDR3 in amino acids: CASSLGGINTGELFF. CDR3 coding DNA: TGCGCCAGCAGCTTAGGAGGGATCAACACCGGGGAGCTGTTTTTT.